The 22 T cell receptor beta chains listed next were all sequenced from one sample in a study of shared T cell receptors in the human thymus. TCRdb's table, derived via immunoSEQ multiplex PCR, lists solely in-frame clones and lacks some. The sample has almost 550,000 clones, around 78% seen once. This same sample was also taken into another study, of human thymus T cells.

Material: thymocytes. The receptors come from a boy in the first two years of life with a congenital heart defect.

This clone was recorded only once. This chain joins TRBV19 and TRBJ2-7, with unresolved D. Germline V gives CDR1 LNHDA, CDR2 SQIVND (reference sequence). The CDR3 runs 16 residues. V shed 1 base and J shed 0 bases, with 13 bases lying between them. CDR3: CASSIGPEERSYEQYF. Written as DNA, the CDR3 is TGTGCCAGTAGTATAGGGCCCGAAGAGCGCTCCTACGAGCAGTACTTC.

This clone turned up a few times. This chain joins TRBV11-1 and TRBJ2-6; D is uncertain. Germline V lookup: CDR1 SGHAT, CDR2 FQDESV (reference sequence). The CDR3 runs to 13 residues. The V end lost 5 bases, the J end lost 4 bases, and 6 bases lay between the germline ends. The CDR3 here is CASSPMGANVLTF. The DNA of the CDR3 is TGTGCCAGCAGCCCAATGGGGGCCAACGTCCTGACTTTC.

V gene TRBV5-6 combines with J gene TRBJ2-3; tentative D call: TRBD2 (6 bases). Germline CDR1 is SGHDT and CDR2 is YYEEEE. There are 13 residues in the CDR3. Trimming left V 4 bases short and J 7 bases short, with 13 bases between. The CDR3 DNA follows: TGTGCCAGCAGCCCACCCAGCGGGTATACGCAGTATTTT. Its translation is CASSPPSGYTQYF.

The chain links TRBV4-2 to TRBJ2-1, with 7 nucleotides matching TRBD1. The junction had 9 bases not matched to a gene; V was cut back by 4 bases and J by 0 bases. Germline CDR1 is LGHNA and CDR2 is YNFKEQ. This CDR3 comprises 17 residues. CDR3 nucleotides: TGTGCCAGCAGCCCATGGGACAGTGCTAGCTCCTACAATGAGCAGTTCTTC. Translated, it gives CASSPWDSASSYNEQFF.

The rearrangement links TRBV27 to TRBJ2-7, with 7 bases aligning to TRBD1. Germline V CDR1 and CDR2: MNHEY, SMNVEV (reference sequence). The CDR3 has 16 amino acids. The ends lost 6 bases at V and 1 base at J; junction bases unmatched: 12. CDR3 region: CASRQPEQGKSYEQYF. The CDR3 coding sequence is TGTGCCAGCAGACAACCTGAACAGGGGAAGTCCTACGAGCAGTACTTC.

The rearrangement uses TRBV5-4 and TRBJ2-7; 8 bases fit TRBD2. The CDR3 is 17 amino acids. CDR1 and CDR2 from the germline V gene are SGHNT and YYREEE (reference sequence). The ends lost 0 bases at V and 3 bases at J; junction bases unmatched: 11. CDR3 protein: CASSLEGAGGDFYEQYF. As DNA, the CDR3 is TGTGCCAGCAGCTTGGAAGGTGCGGGGGGCGATTTCTACGAGCAGTACTTC.

The CDR3 DNA sequence: TGTGCCAGCAGCTCCGACTCGACAGGAGGCTATGGCTACACCTTC. Translation: CASSSDSTGGYGYTF. The chain couples TRBV7-2 to TRBJ1-2; D is possibly TRBD1 (6 bases). The ends were cut back, 4 bases at V and 4 bases at J, with 16 bases in the middle. From germline, CDR1 is SGHTA and CDR2 FQGNSA. This CDR3 is 15 amino acids long.

This chain links TRBV6-5 with TRBJ2-7; TRBD1 agrees at 7 bases. This CDR3 comprises 13 residues. Losses at the gene ends were 4 bases for V and 2 bases for J; bases not matched to a gene: 2. Germline loops: CDR1 MNHEY, CDR2 SVGAGI. The CDR3 bases are TGTGCCAGCAGTTGGACAGGCCCCTACGAGCAGTACTTC. It specifies CASSWTGPYEQYF.

This clone was detected only a few times. The chain carries TRBV19 and TRBJ2-7, with D possibly being TRBD1 (5 bases). There are 12 residues in the CDR3. V lost 7 bases, J lost 7 bases, and 14 bases lay in between. CDR1 LNHDA and CDR2 SQIVND come from the germline V gene (reference sequence). The chain's CDR3 is CASKSRVGEQYF. The CDR3 nucleotides are TGTGCCAGTAAATCCAGGGTTGGAGAGCAGTACTTC.

Concerning this clone itself: Additional DNA sequences in this sample encode the identical CDR3. This chain links TRBV27 with TRBJ2-2; 8 bases line up with TRBD1. CDR1 and CDR2 (germline): MNHEY, SMNVEV (reference sequence). This CDR3 contains 13 residues. V trimming: 6 bases; J trimming: 5 bases; junction bases outside the gene matches: 2. The CDR3 DNA reads TGTGCCAGCAGCAGGACAGGGACCGGGGAGCTGTTTTTT. Translated, it gives CASSRTGTGELFF.

This clone was found once. The J gene is TRBJ2-2, the V gene TRBV2; 11 nucleotides agree with TRBD2. Germline CDR1 reads SNHLY; CDR2 reads FYNNEI. This CDR3 has 15 amino acids. J gave up 4 bases and V 7 bases, and 5 bases lay outside the gene matches. DNA for the CDR3: TGTGCCAGCAATACTAGCGGGAGCACCACCGGGGAGCTGTTTTTT. This codes for CASNTSGSTTGELFF.

The CDR3 nucleotides read TGTGCCAGCAGTTTATCCGCAGGGGGCGCGGACATTCAGTACTTC. It codes for CASSLSAGGADIQYF. The chain carries TRBV28 and TRBJ2-4; TRBD1 matches 8 bases. The CDR3 length is 15 residues. CDR1 is MDHEN, CDR2 SYDVKM, per germline. V was pared by 1 base and J by 8 bases, with 7 bases of the junction left unmatched.

The chain has TRBV2 and TRBJ2-1; 7 bases map to TRBD1. The germline CDR1 and CDR2 sequences are SNHLY and FYNNEI. The CDR3 is made up of 13 amino acids. J was trimmed by 4 bases and V by 8 bases; bases with no gene match: 5. CDR3 bases: TGTGCCAGCCGGGACAGCCCTTACAATGAGCAGTTCTTC. Translated, it gives CASRDSPYNEQFF.

The gene calls are TRBV4-2 and TRBJ2-3; a possible D gene is TRBD2 (5 bases). V was clipped by 0 bases and J by 6 bases, with 19 bases between them. The CDR3 sequence is 17 residues long. Per germline, CDR1 LGHNA and CDR2 YNFKEQ. As DNA, the CDR3 is TGTGCCAGCAGCCAAGATCGGGCGGGTGTCCCCATCGATACGCAGTATTTT. Translation gives CASSQDRAGVPIDTQYF.

The genes are TRBV4-1 and TRBJ1-4; 10 bases match TRBD1. V was pared by 1 base and J by 7 bases, with 9 bases of the junction left unmatched. The CDR3 is 17 amino acids. The V gene's germline CDR1 is MGHRA and CDR2 YSYEKL. The CDR3 loop is CASSQAWTGGLVEKLFF. The DNA for the CDR3 is TGCGCCAGCAGCCAAGCTTGGACAGGGGGGCTGGTTGAAAAACTGTTTTTT.

The chain carries TRBV11-3 and TRBJ2-2; 14 bases align to TRBD2. The germline V gene encodes CDR1 SGHNT and CDR2 YENEEA. CDR3 length: 19 residues. J gave up 5 bases and V 0 bases, and 8 bases lay outside the gene matches. The CDR3 loop reads CASSLDRGLAGEGTGELFF. As DNA, the CDR3 is TGTGCCAGCAGCTTAGATCGGGGACTAGCGGGAGAAGGTACCGGGGAGCTGTTTTTT. The whole variable domain, remainder taken from reference TRBV11-3 and TRBJ2-2, is EAGVVQSPRYKIIEKKQPVAFWCNPISGHNTLYWYLQNLGQGPELLIRYENEEAVDDSQLPKDRFSAERLKGVDSTLKIQPAELGDSAVYLCASSLDRGLAGEGTGELFFGEGSRLTVL.

V gene TRBV5-1 combines with J gene TRBJ2-5; TRBD2 is a possible D gene (6 bases). This CDR3 contains 19 residues. Trimming stripped 0 bases from V and 0 bases from J, with 21 bases between. Per germline, CDR1 SGHRS and CDR2 YFSETQ. CDR3: CASSLARGLLATYQETQYF. The CDR3 region has the DNA TGCGCCAGCAGCTTGGCTCGGGGACTGCTCGCAACATACCAAGAGACCCAGTACTTC.

The chain recombines TRBV7-9 with TRBJ1-4; TRBD1 aligns across 7 bases. Germline CDR1 is SEHNR and CDR2 is FQNEAQ (reference sequence). The CDR3 is 12 residues long. V dropped 5 bases and J dropped 15; count of bases not matched to a gene: 9. The CDR3 bases are TGTGCCAGCAGCCCGGGACAGATAAGATTGTTTTTT. Residues: CASSPGQIRLFF.

The chain joins TRBV7-2 to TRBJ1-1; TRBD1 aligns across 8 bases. This CDR3 comprises 13 residues. Germline V gene sequence: CDR1 SGHTA, CDR2 FQGNSA. V shed 5 bases, J shed 11 bases, and the junction held 10 bases outside the gene matches. The CDR3 protein is CASSSRGQAGAFF. CDR3 nucleotides: TGTGCCAGCAGCAGTCGGGGACAGGCGGGTGCTTTCTTT.

In this sample, this clone turned up a few times. The chain joins TRBV2 to TRBJ1-2; 8 nucleotides line up with TRBD1. The CDR3 sequence is 16 residues long. The trim removed 3 bases at V and 6 bases at J, leaving 12 bases unmatched. Germline V CDR1 and CDR2: SNHLY, FYNNEI. CDR3 in DNA: TGTGCCAGCAGTGAGATCGCAGACAGGGGAAGCAATGGCTACACCTTC. Translation: CASSEIADRGSNGYTF.

The chain couples TRBV5-8 to TRBJ2-5; tentatively, D is TRBD1 (6 bases). V lost 0 bases, J lost 4 bases, and 16 bases lay in between. The CDR3 contains 16 residues. Germline V CDR1 and CDR2: SGHTS, YDEGEE. The CDR3 region is CASSLAPRDRRETQYF. Here the CDR3 DNA reads TGTGCCAGCAGCTTGGCCCCTCGCGACAGGAGAGAGACCCAGTACTTC.

The chain recombines TRBV5-1 with TRBJ2-4, with 10 nucleotides matching TRBD1. V gave up 4 bases and J gave up 3 bases; unmatched junction bases: 7. This CDR3 is built from 16 residues. The germline V gene encodes CDR1 SGHRS and CDR2 YFSETQ. This chain's CDR3 is CASSGGQGHDKNIQYF. The CDR3 nucleotides are TGCGCCAGCAGCGGGGGACAGGGGCATGACAAAAACATTCAGTACTTC.